One and the same sample provided the 21 T cell receptor beta chains below, sequenced in a study of blood T cell repertoires in COVID-19 (dated by TCRdb to about 2020). Library prep was done by the immunoSEQ multiplex PCR assay. This immuneACCESS table, as held by TCRdb, lists in-frame sequences with V and J called but not all clones. Of the missing ones, under half trace to an unresolved V gene in checked studies; the others have no known cause. The sample table records 200,000 to 250,000 clones; 80% to 95% of these occur just once. Around 0.84% of the sample rests with the top ten. The sample taken for sequencing was peripheral blood. These receptors were obtained from a man between 60 and 70 years old with COVID-19, enrolled during active disease.

The chain joins TRBV7-3 to TRBJ2-1, with D tentatively TRBD2 (7 bases). There are 16 residues in the CDR3. Germline assignment: CDR1 SGHTA and CDR2 FQGTGA. V was trimmed by 5 bases and J by 0 bases, leaving 14 bases between them. The CDR3 is CASSAIGGASYNEQFF. The CDR3 coding sequence is TGTGCCAGCAGCGCGATAGGGGGGGCCTCCTACAATGAGCAGTTCTTC.

This chain connects TRBV14 to TRBJ2-1, with 12 bases lining up with TRBD2. The CDR3 runs 15 residues. V lost 4 bases to trimming and J lost 10 bases; unmatched junction nucleotides: 8. CDR1 and CDR2 (germline): SGHDN, FVKESK. The CDR3 protein is CASSPLTSGRSEQFF. The CDR3 nucleotides are TGTGCCAGCAGCCCGCTTACTAGCGGGAGGAGCGAGCAGTTCTTC.

The V call is TRBV12-5, the J call TRBJ2-7; perhaps TRBD1 as D (6 bases). The V gene's germline CDR1 is LGHNT and CDR2 FRNRAP. The CDR3 spans 13 residues. The V end was cut by 2 bases, the J end by 6 bases, with 11 bases between. The CDR3 nucleotides are TGTGCTAGTGGTTTGAGGGGGACGGGCGAGCAGTACTTC. This gives the protein CASGLRGTGEQYF.

The CDR3 loop is CASSSDRGWYEQYF. In DNA form, the CDR3 reads TGCGCCAGCAGCTCGGACAGGGGCTGGTACGAGCAGTACTTC. J is TRBJ2-7 and V is TRBV5-1; 9 nucleotides align to TRBD1. The V and J ends lost 3 bases and 4 bases, in that order; junction bases with no gene match: 5. This CDR3 comprises 14 residues. Germline CDR1 reads SGHRS; CDR2 reads YFSETQ.

The chain combines TRBV11-2 with TRBJ2-2, with 8 bases aligning to TRBD2. V shed 1 base, J shed 5 bases, and the junction held 3 bases outside the gene matches. From germline, CDR1 is SGHAT and CDR2 FQNNGV. The length of the CDR3 is 15 residues. Here the CDR3 reads CASSLGLARTGELFF. The CDR3, as DNA: TGTGCCAGCAGCTTAGGACTAGCGAGGACCGGGGAGCTGTTTTTT.

The CDR3 reads CASSLRTSDGNEQFF. CDR3 in DNA: TGCGCCAGCAGCCTACGGACTAGCGACGGCAATGAGCAGTTCTTC. This sequence joins TRBV4-1 and TRBJ2-1, with 9 bases fitting TRBD2. The V and J ends lost 4 bases and 6 bases, in that order; junction bases with no gene match: 7. This CDR3 region has 15 residues. The V gene's germline CDR1 is MGHRA and CDR2 YSYEKL.

The J gene is TRBJ2-3, the V gene TRBV5-1; 7 bases match TRBD2. V gave up 5 bases and J gave up 4 bases; unmatched junction bases: 10. Germline V lookup: CDR1 SGHRS, CDR2 YFSETQ. The CDR3 loop spans 15 amino acids. In nucleotides, the CDR3 is TGCGCCAGCAGAAGTCTAGCGGTTCGGTCAGATACGCAGTATTTT. This sequence encodes CASRSLAVRSDTQYF.

The J gene is TRBJ2-3, the V gene TRBV2, with 8 bases that match TRBD2. This CDR3 region has 15 residues. Germline CDR1 SNHLY, CDR2 FYNNEI. Trimming cost V 7 bases and J 1 base; bases outside gene matches: 7. This CDR3 is CASTSQGLGTDTQYF. The CDR3 DNA is TGTGCCAGCACCTCTCAGGGACTAGGCACAGATACGCAGTATTTT.

The gene calls are TRBV7-3 and TRBJ2-2; TRBD2 matches at 9 bases. CDR3 length equals 14 residues. Germline V CDR1 and CDR2: SGHTA, FQGTGA. Germline trimming cut 5 bases from V and 6 bases from J; bases unmatched to any gene: 4. CDR3 DNA: TGTGCCAGCAGCCCAGCGGGGGGTGCCGGGGAGCTGTTTTTT. It is translated as CASSPAGGAGELFF.

The chain employs TRBV7-2 and TRBJ2-7; TRBD2 is a possible D gene (6 bases). This CDR3 spans 13 amino acids. With 5 bases removed from V and 4 bases from J, the gap between germline ends came to 12 bases. Per the germline V gene, CDR1 is SGHTA and CDR2 is FQGNSA. The CDR3 reads CASSPGGRYEQYF. The CDR3, as DNA: TGTGCCAGCAGCCCAGGAGGGAGATACGAGCAGTACTTC.

The J gene is TRBJ1-4, the V gene TRBV4-1, with D possibly TRBD1 on 6 matching bases. Looked up from germline, CDR1 is MGHRA and CDR2 is YSYEKL. Trimming took 6 bases from V and 1 from J, leaving 15 bases between them. The CDR3 runs to 16 residues. CDR3 sequence reads: CASSLDSGVTNEKLFF. The CDR3 DNA sequence: TGCGCCAGCAGTCTGGACAGCGGGGTAACTAATGAAAAACTGTTTTTT.

The V gene is TRBV19, the J gene TRBJ2-1, with D tentatively TRBD1 (6 bases). Trimming removed 10 bases from V and 14 bases from J, with 24 bases in between. The CDR3 sequence is 13 residues long. Germline values: CDR1 LNHDA, CDR2 SQIVND (reference sequence). The CDR3 nucleotides read TGTGCCATCTTAGATGGACAGAGGATTTACGAGTTCTTC. Encoded protein: CAILDGQRIYEFF.

The J gene is TRBJ1-2, the V gene TRBV27; tentative D call: TRBD1 (6 bases). Trimming cost V 6 bases and J 0 bases, with 11 bases left between them. Germline values: CDR1 MNHEY, CDR2 SMNVEV (reference sequence). The CDR3 consists of 14 residues. The CDR3 sequence: CASSPQGTNYGYTF. DNA of the CDR3: TGTGCCAGCAGCCCACAGGGAACTAACTATGGCTACACCTTC.

The rearrangement links TRBV6-5 to TRBJ1-5; D unclear. The germline CDR1 and CDR2 sequences are MNHEY and SVGAGI. The length of the CDR3 is 14 residues. V lost 6 bases, J lost 7 bases, and 16 bases lay in between. CDR3 bases: TGTGCCAGCAGACCTTCCGGGGTGGAGCAGCCCCAGCATTTT. Translated: CASRPSGVEQPQHF.

The chain has TRBV6-5 and TRBJ1-2; a weak D match, TRBD1 (5 bases). Germline CDR1 MNHEY, CDR2 SVGAGI. The V end lost 6 bases, the J end lost 3 bases, and 8 bases lay between the germline ends. The CDR3 consists of 12 residues. Here the CDR3 reads CASRQGDYGYTF. CDR3 nucleotides: TGTGCCAGCAGGCAGGGTGACTATGGCTACACCTTC.

The chain carries TRBV10-3 and TRBJ1-2; D unresolved. The CDR3 runs to 17 residues. Deletions cut 1 base from V and 5 bases from J, with 20 bases between. Germline CDR1 is ENHRY and CDR2 is SYGVKD. The CDR3 DNA sequence: TGTGCCATCAGTGAGTATGGCCCCTCGAGGCCCTCATATGGCTACACCTTC. It codes for CAISEYGPSRPSYGYTF.

This clone was detected once. The rearrangement links TRBV6-5 to TRBJ1-3; the D gene is possibly TRBD1 (5 bases). The CDR3 is made up of 14 amino acids. CDR1 is MNHEY, CDR2 SVGAGI, per germline. Trimming left V 6 bases short and J 4 bases short, with 13 bases between. The CDR3 loop is CASSTGGTGNTIYF. CDR3 coding DNA: TGTGCCAGCAGCACGGGGGGAACGGGAAACACCATATATTTT.

V is TRBV4-1 and J is TRBJ1-4, with D perhaps TRBD1 (5 bases). Germline V gene data show CDR1 as MGHRA and CDR2 as YSYEKL. The ends were cut back, 3 bases at V and 7 bases at J, with 18 bases in the middle. The CDR3 runs 16 residues. The DNA of the CDR3 is TGCGCCAGCAGCCAGGCAGTAGGCGGGGCCGCTGAAAAACTGTTTTTT. Its translation: CASSQAVGGAAEKLFF.

This chain's CDR3 is CASRVPGQGADTQYF. The CDR3 DNA follows: TGTGCCAGCAGAGTCCCGGGACAGGGTGCAGATACGCAGTATTTT. V is TRBV6-5 and J is TRBJ2-3, with 9 bases aligning to TRBD1. The CDR3 extends over 15 amino acids. The germline CDR1 and CDR2 sequences are MNHEY and SVGAGI. V gave up 6 bases and J gave up 4 bases; unmatched junction bases: 8.

The chain employs TRBV7-9 and TRBJ1-3; TRBD1 matches at 8 bases. CDR3 length: 16 residues. Germline trimming cut 5 bases from V and 1 base from J; bases unmatched to any gene: 7. Germline V gene data show CDR1 as SEHNR and CDR2 as FQNEAQ (reference sequence). As DNA, the CDR3 is TGTGCCAGCAGCCTAGGGCAGGGGGCATCTGGAAACACCATATATTTT. It specifies CASSLGQGASGNTIYF.

The chain joins TRBV28 to TRBJ2-7; weak D call: TRBD2 (6 bases). CDR3 length: 15 residues. CDR1 and CDR2 from the germline V gene are MDHEN and SYDVKM. Trimming removed 1 base at V and 4 bases at J, with 14 bases between. For the CDR3, the DNA is TGTGCCAGCAGTTTATCCCCTCTACTAGCTTACGAGCAGTACTTC. This codes for CASSLSPLLAYEQYF.